Sequencing of this T cell receptor (beta chain) was carried out in a study of blood T cell repertoires in COVID-19. Study information: Spain, Italy and the United States supplied samples that represented acute and convalescent COVID-19.

The V and J ends lost 2 bases and 6 bases respectively, with 15 bases between them. The CDR3 has 15 amino acids. Germline V gene data show CDR1 as SGHRS and CDR2 as YFSETQ. This clone was counted once. Here immunoSEQ multiplex PCR was the method, and the copy in TCRdb shows in-frame clones only, minus some. Counted here are 160,000 or so clones, 83% occurring once; the ten biggest clones make up 1.5%. The chain carries TRBV5-1 and TRBJ1-5, with TRBD1 as a possible D gene (6 bases). Material: peripheral blood. This TCR was recovered from a human donor in a cohort sampled during active COVID-19. DNA for the CDR3: TGCGCCAGCAGCTTCGACGGGACACTGATTCAGCCCCAGCATTTT. Its protein is CASSFDGTLIQPQHF.